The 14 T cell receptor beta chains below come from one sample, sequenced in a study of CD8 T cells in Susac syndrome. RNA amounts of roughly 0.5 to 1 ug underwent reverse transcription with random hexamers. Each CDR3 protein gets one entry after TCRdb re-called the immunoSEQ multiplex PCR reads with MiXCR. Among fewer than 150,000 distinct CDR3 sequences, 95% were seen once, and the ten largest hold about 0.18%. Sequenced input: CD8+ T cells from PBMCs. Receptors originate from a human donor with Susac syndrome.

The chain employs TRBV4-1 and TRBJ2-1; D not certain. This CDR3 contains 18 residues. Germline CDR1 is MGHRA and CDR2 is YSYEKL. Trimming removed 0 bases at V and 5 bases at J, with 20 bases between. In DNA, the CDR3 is TGCGCCAGCAGCCAAGATCGTCTAGTAAGGCCTTTACACAATGAGCAGTTCTTC. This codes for CASSQDRLVRPLHNEQFF.

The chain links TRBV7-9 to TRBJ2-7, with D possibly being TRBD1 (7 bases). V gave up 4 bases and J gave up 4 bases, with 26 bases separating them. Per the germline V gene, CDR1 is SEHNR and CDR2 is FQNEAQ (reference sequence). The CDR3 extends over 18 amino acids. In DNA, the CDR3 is TGTGCCAGCAGCTCAGAGGCTGGAGGAGGGGGCCATGGGTACGAGCAGTACTTC. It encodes CASSSEAGGGGHGYEQYF. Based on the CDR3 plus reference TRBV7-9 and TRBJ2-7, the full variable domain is DTGVSQNPRHKITKRGQNVTFRCDPISEHNRLYWYRQTLGQGPEFLTYFQNEAQLEKSRLLSDRFSAERPKGSFSTLEIQRTEQGDSAMYLCASSSEAGGGGHGYEQYFGPGTRLTVT.

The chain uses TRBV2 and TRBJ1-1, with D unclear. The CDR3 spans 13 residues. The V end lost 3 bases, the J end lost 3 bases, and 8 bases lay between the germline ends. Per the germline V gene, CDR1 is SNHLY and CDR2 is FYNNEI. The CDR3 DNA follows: TGTGCCAGCAGTGAGGACGGCTACACTGAAGCTTTCTTT. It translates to CASSEDGYTEAFF.

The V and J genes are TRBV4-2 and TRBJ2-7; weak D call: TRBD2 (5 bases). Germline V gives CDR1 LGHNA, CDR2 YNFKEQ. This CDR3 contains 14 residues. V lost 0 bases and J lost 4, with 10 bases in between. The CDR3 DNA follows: TGTGCCAGCAGCCAAGAAGAGCGGCAGTACGAGCAGTACTTC. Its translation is CASSQEERQYEQYF.

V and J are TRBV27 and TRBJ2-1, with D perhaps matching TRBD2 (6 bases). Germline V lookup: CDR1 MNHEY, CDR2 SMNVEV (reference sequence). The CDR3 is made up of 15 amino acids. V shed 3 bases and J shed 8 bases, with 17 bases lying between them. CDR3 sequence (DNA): TGTGCCAGCAGTTTCATTGGTGGGAGGAGGGATGAGCAGTTCTTC. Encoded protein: CASSFIGGRRDEQFF.

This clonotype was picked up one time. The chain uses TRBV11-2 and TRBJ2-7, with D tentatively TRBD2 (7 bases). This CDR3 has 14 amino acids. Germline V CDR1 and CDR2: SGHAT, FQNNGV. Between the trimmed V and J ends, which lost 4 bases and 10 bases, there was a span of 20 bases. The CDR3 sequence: CASSSPGGTPSQYF. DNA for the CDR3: TGTGCCAGCAGCTCCCCGGGGGGCACCCCCAGTCAGTACTTC.

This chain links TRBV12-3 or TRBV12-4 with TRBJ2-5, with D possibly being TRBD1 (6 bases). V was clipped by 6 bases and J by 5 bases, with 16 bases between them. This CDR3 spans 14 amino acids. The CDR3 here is CASSPPAGEETQYF. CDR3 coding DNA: TGTGCCAGCAGCCCTCCGGCAGGGGAGGAGACCCAGTACTTC.

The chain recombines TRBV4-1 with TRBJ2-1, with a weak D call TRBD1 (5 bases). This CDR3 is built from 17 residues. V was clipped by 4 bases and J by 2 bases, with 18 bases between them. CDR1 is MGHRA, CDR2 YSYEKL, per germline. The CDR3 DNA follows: TGCGCCAGCAGCCGTCAAGGGTTCCCAGGGCCCTACAATGAGCAGTTCTTC. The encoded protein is CASSRQGFPGPYNEQFF.

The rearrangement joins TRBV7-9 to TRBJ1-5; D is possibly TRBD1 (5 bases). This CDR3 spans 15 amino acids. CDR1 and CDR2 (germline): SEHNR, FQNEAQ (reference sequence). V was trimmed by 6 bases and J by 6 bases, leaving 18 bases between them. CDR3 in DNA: TGTGCCAGCAGTCAAGGCGGGGGGTTGGGTCAGCCCCAGCATTTT. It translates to CASSQGGGLGQPQHF.

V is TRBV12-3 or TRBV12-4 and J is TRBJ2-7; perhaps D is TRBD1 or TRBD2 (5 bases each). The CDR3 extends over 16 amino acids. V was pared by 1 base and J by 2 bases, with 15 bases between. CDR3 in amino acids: CASSLVLRDGTYEQYF. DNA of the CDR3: TGTGCCAGCAGTTTAGTGCTCCGGGACGGAACCTACGAGCAGTACTTC.

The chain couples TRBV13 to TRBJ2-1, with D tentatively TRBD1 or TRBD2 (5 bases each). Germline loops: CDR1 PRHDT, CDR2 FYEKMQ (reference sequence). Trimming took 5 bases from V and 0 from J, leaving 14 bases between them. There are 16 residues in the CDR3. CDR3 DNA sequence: TGTGCCAGCAGCGGGGTTGAGGGGAGCTCCTACAATGAGCAGTTCTTC. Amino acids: CASSGVEGSSYNEQFF.

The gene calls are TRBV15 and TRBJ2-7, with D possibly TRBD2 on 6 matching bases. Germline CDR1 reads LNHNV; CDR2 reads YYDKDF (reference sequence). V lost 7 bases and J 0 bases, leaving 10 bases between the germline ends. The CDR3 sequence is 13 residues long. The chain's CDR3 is CATKLDYSYEQYF. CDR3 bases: TGTGCCACCAAACTGGACTACTCCTACGAGCAGTACTTC. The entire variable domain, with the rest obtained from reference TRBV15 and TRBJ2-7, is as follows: DAMVIQNPRYQVTQFGKPVTLSCSQTLNHNVMYWYQQKSSQAPKLLFHYYDKDFNNEADTPDNFQSRRPNTSFCFLDIRSPGLGDTAMYLCATKLDYSYEQYFGPGTRLTVT.

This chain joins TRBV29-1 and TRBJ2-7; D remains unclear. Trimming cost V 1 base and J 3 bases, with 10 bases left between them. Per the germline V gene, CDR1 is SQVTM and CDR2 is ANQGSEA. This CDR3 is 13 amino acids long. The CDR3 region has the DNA TGCAGCGTTGAAGTCGGGCAGGACTACGAGCAGTACTTC. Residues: CSVEVGQDYEQYF.

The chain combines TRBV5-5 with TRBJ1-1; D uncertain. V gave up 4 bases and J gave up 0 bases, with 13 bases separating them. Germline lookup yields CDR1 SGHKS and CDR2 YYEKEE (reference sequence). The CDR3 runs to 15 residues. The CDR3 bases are TGTGCCAGCAGCGTTTGGGGAGAGGTGAACACTGAAGCTTTCTTT. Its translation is CASSVWGEVNTEAFF.